The clone carrying this T cell receptor (beta chain) has more than one count but fewer than ten. These data come from a study of blood T cell repertoires in COVID-19. Study-wide context: The United States, Italy and Spain supplied acute and convalescent COVID-19 samples. T cells, B-cell-depleted T cells, or PBMCs supplied cDNA or gDNA.

As processed by the authors: Counts of nucleated cells, estimated from reference gene primer amplification, were obtained. Sequencing was performed with immunoSEQ multiplex PCR; in TCRdb, only in-frame clones are kept and a portion is missing. That table supplies the V and J calls and clone size; D and trimming were determined from the DNA. Among 68,000 or so clones, 70% to 85% were seen once, and the ten largest hold around 9.4%. Germline V CDR1 and CDR2: SGDLS, YYNGEE. The CDR3 has 13 residues. V was shortened by 3 bases and J by 5 bases, with 12 bases between the two germline ends. The chain is built from TRBV9 and TRBJ2-7; D is unclear. The specimen sequenced was peripheral blood. The sequence came from a woman aged 50 to 60 with acute or convalescent COVID-19. The CDR3 protein is CASSEAVKDEQYF. CDR3 in DNA: TGTGCCAGCAGCGAGGCGGTTAAGGACGAGCAGTACTTC.